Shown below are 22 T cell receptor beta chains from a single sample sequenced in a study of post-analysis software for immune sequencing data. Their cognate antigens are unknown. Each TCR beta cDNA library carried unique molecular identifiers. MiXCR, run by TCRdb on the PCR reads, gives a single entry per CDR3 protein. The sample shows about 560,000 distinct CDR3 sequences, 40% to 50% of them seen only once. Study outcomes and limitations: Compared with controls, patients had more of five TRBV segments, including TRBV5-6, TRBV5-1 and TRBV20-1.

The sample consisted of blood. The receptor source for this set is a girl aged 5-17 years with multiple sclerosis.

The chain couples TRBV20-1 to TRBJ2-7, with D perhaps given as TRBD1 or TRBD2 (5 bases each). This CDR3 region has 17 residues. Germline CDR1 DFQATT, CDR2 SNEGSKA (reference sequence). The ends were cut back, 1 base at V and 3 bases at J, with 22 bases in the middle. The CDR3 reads CSARGQTPTRGIYEQYF. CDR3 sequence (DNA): TGCAGTGCTAGAGGACAGACCCCCACGCGAGGGATCTACGAGCAGTACTTC.

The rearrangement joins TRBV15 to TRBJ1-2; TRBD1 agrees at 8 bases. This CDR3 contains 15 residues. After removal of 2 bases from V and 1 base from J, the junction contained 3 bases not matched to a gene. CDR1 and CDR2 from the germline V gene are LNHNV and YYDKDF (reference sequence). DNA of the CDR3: TGTGCCACCAGCAGACAGGGGGCCATTAACTATGGCTACACCTTC. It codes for CATSRQGAINYGYTF.

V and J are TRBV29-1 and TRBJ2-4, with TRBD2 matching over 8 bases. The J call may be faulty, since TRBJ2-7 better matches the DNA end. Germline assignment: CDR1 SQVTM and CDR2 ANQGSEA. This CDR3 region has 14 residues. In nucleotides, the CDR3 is TGCAGCGTGGCGGGAGGTGGCAGGGGATCCGAGCAGTACTTC. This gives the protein CSVAGGGRGSEQYF.

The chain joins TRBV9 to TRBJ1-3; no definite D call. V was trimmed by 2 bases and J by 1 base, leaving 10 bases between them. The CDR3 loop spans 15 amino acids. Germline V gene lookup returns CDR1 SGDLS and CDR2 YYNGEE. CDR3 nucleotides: TGTGCCAGCAGCGTCTTCGACACATCTGGAAACACCATATATTTT. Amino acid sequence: CASSVFDTSGNTIYF.

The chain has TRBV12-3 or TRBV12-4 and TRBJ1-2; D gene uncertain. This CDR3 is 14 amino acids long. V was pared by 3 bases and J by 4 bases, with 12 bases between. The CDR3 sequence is CASSLGSFTYGYTF. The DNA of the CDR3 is TGTGCCAGCAGTTTGGGAAGCTTTACCTATGGCTACACCTTC.

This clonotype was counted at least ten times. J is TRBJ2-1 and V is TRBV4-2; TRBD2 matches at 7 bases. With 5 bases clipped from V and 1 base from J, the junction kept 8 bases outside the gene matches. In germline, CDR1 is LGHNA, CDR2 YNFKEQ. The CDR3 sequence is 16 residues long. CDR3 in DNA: TGTGCCAGCAGCGTTGAAGCGGGGTTATCCTACAATGAGCAGTTCTTC. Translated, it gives CASSVEAGLSYNEQFF.

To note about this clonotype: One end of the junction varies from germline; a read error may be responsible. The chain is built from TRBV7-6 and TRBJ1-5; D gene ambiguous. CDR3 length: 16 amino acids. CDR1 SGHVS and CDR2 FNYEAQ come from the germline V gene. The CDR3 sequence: CVSSLYWAVTNQPQHF. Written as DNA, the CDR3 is TGTGTCAGCAGCCTATACTGGGCGGTAACCAATCAGCCCCAGCATTTT.

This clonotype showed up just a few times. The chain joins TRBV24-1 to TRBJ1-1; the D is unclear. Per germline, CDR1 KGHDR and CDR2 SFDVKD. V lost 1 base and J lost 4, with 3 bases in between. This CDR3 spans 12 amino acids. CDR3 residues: CATSDFGTEAFF. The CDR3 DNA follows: TGTGCCACCAGTGATTTCGGCACTGAAGCTTTCTTT.

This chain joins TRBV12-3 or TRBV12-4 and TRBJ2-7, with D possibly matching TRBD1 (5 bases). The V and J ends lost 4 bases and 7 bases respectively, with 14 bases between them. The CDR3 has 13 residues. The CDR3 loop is CASSSTENLEQYF. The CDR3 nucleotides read TGTGCCAGCAGTTCGACAGAAAACTTGGAGCAGTACTTC.

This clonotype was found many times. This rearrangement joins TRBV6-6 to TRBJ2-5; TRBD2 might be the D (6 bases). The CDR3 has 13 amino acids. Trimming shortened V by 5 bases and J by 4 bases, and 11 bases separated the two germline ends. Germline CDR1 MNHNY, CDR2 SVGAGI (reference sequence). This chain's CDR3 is CASSTHGGETQYF. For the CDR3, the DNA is TGTGCCAGCAGTACCCACGGGGGAGAGACCCAGTACTTC.

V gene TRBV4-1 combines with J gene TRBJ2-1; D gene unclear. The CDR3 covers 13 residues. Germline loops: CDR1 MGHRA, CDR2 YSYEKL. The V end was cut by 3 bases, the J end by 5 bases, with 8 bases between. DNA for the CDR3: TGCGCCAGCAGCCACGGGCCGAACAATGAGCAGTTCTTC. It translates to CASSHGPNNEQFF.

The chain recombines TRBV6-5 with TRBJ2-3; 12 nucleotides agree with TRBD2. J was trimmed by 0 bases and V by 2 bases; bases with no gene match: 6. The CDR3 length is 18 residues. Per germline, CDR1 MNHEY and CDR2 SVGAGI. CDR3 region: CASSYAGLAGTSTDTQYF. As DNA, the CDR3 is TGTGCCAGCAGTTACGCCGGACTAGCGGGAACTAGCACAGATACGCAGTATTTT.

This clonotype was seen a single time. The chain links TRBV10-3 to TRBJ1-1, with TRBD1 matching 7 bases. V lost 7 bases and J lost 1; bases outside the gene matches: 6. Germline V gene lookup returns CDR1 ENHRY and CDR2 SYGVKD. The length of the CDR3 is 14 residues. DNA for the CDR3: TGTGCCATCAACCGGGACAGTAAGAACACTGAAGCTTTCTTT. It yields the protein CAINRDSKNTEAFF.

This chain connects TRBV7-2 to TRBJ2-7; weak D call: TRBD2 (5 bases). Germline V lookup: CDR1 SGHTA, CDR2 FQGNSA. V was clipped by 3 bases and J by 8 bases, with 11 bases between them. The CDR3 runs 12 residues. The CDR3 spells CASSFGGWKQYF. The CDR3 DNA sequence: TGTGCCAGCAGCTTCGGCGGGTGGAAGCAGTACTTC.

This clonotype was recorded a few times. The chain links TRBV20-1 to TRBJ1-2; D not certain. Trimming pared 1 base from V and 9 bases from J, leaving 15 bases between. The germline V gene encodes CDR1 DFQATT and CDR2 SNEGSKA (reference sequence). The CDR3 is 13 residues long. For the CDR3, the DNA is TGCAGTGCTAGAGCTCCGGCCTTCGTCAGCTACACCTTC. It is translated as CSARAPAFVSYTF.

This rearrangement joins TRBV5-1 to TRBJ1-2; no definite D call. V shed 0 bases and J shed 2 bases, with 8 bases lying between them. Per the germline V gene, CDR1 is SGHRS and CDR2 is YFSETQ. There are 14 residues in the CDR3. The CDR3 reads CASSLDWANYGYTF. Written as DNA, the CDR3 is TGCGCCAGCAGCTTGGATTGGGCCAACTATGGCTACACCTTC.

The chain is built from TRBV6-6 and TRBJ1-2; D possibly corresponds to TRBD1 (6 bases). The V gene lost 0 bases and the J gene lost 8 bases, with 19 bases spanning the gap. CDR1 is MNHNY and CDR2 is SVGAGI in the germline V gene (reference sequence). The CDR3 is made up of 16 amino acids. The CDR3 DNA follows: TGTGCCAGCAGTTACTCGACAGATGGGGCAGGGGACGGCTACACCTTC. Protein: CASSYSTDGAGDGYTF.

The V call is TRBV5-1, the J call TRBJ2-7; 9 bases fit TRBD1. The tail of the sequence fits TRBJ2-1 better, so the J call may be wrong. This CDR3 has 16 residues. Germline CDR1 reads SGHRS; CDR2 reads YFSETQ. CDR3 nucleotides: TGCGCCAGCAGCTTGGTGGGACAGGGATTCTACAATGAGCAGTTCTTC. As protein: CASSLVGQGFYNEQFF.

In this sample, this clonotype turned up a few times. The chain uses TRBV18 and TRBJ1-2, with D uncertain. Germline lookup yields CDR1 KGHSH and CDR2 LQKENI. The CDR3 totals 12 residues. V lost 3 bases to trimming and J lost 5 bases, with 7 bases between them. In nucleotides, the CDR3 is TGTGCCAGCTCACCCGGAAGATATGGCTACACCTTC. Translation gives CASSPGRYGYTF.

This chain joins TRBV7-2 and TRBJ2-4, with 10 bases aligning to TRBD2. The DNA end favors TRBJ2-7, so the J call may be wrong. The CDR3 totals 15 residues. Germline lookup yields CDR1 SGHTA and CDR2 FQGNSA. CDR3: CASRRLAGDSYEQYF. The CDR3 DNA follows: TGTGCCAGCAGACGTCTAGCGGGGGATTCCTACGAGCAGTACTTC.

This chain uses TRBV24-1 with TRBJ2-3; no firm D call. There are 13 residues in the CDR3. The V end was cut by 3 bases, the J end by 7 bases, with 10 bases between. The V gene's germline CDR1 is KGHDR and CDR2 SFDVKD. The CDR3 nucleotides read TGTGCCACCAGTGATCCCACCGCTTATACGCAGTATTTT. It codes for CATSDPTAYTQYF.

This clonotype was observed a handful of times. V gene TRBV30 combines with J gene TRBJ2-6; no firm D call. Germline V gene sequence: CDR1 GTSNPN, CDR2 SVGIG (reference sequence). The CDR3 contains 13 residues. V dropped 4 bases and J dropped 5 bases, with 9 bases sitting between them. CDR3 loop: CAWNQRRANVLTF. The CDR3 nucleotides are TGTGCCTGGAACCAGAGGAGGGCCAACGTCCTGACTTTC.